The present entry profiles one TCR beta chain with its context. The data derive from a study of blood T cell repertoires in COVID-19. Turning to the study itself: T cells, B-cell-depleted T cells, or PBMCs supplied cDNA or gDNA.

Trimming took 2 bases from V and 5 from J, leaving 15 bases between them. The germline gives CDR1 LGHDT, CDR2 YNNKEL (reference sequence). The CDR3 consists of 15 residues. The authors' processing: How many nucleated cells were present was estimated from reference gene primer amplification. TCRdb's copy holds only in-frame clones and misses some; the assay was immunoSEQ multiplex PCR. The V and J calls and clone size were taken over from that table, and D and trimming were inferred from the DNA. Of about 80,000 clones detected, roughly 86% appear once; the ten largest clones hold 21%. The genes are TRBV3-1 (or the pseudogene TRBV3-2) and TRBJ2-5; no clear D. This TCR was sampled from a human donor in a cohort sampled during active COVID-19. Source material: peripheral blood. Here the CDR3 DNA reads TGTGCCAGCAGCCAATCCCCGCGCGGCTGGGAGACCCAGTACTTC. It translates to CASSQSPRGWETQYF.